This record concerns one TCR beta chain sequence. The data are from a study of blood T cell repertoires in COVID-19. Study at large: Sites across the United States, Italy and Spain contributed samples from acute and convalescent COVID-19.

V gave up 3 bases and J gave up 2 bases, with 15 bases separating them. The CDR3 runs 16 residues. Germline loops: CDR1 SGHRS, CDR2 YFSETQ. Assay: immunoSEQ multiplex PCR; the TCRdb copy retains only in-frame clones and omits some. The sample records some 200,000 clones, approximately 80% being singletons. This sequence originates from a woman older than 75 with COVID-19, enrolled during active disease. V is TRBV5-1 and J is TRBJ2-1, with D perhaps TRBD2 (6 bases). The specimen sequenced was peripheral blood. The CDR3 coding sequence is TGCGCCAGCAGCTCCACCGGGCGGGAACCCTACAATGAGCAGTTCTTC. It codes for CASSSTGREPYNEQFF.